What follows is one TCR beta chain and its context. Its antigen has not been determined. This sample was taken from a study of CXCR3-negative and CXCR3-positive naive CD8 T cells (dated by TCRdb to about 2019). In the study overall: In total, around 150 million TRB reads were obtained, or roughly 1.5 +/- 0.3 million reads per library. The diversity and physicochemical repertoire analyses included fewer than twelve donors pooled from two independent experiments. Naive subsets from 5 donors and memory cells from 3 donors were included in the TRBV-TRBJ cluster analysis. Results and caveats for the whole study, not just this receptor: Compared with CXCR3-negative naive cells, CXCR3-positive naive cells had TRB CDR3s with higher hydrophobicity (lower Kidera factor 4), lower energy, and higher strength and volume indices. Surface CD5, linked to self-reactivity in mice, was comparable between naive subsets; TCR interaction strength was therefore also inferred from TRB CDR3 physicochemical properties. Freshly isolated PBMCs were used for most assays because CXCR3 expression went down partially after cryopreservation. TRBV-TRBJ usage was similar between naive CXCR3-negative and CXCR3-positive cells from the same donor, while memory cells showed distinct patterns. Repertoire diversity was comparably high in both naive subsets but much lower in memory CD8+ T cells.

The reads were generated on a NextSeq 550. The Human TCR Profiling Kit (MiLaboratory) was used to make UMI-labeled 5' RACE TRB cDNA libraries. cDNA synthesis used the entire amount of extracted RNA, and PCR amplification then used the entire amount of cDNA produced. Libraries were prepared in parallel using an identical number of PCR cycles. The paper's data handling went like this. MIGEC and MiXCR extracted about 50,000 +/- 10,000 unique UMI-labeled TRB cDNA molecules per library, requiring at least two reads per UMI. On average, each library contained 40,000 +/- 10,000 functional in-frame TRB CDR3 nucleotide clonotypes without stop codons. Diversity metrics, including normalized Shannon-Wiener and Chao1, were computed in VDJtools after downsampling to 5000 UMI-labeled TRB molecules per sample. Clonotype-size-weighted physicochemical properties of the central five CDR3 residues (interaction energy, strength, volume and Kidera factor 4) were computed in VDJtools. TCRdb reprocessed the reads, reporting each CDR3 protein sequence once and no DNA. Clone size and V and J calls follow TCRdb, not the original study. The sample table gives 120,000 to 150,000 distinct CDR3 sequences. The ten largest clones take up about 0.28% of the sample.

For each CD8+ T cell subset, flow sorting was done in triplicate, and around 300,000 cells per subset went directly into RLT lysis buffer. To keep memory contaminants out, a stringent definition of naive CD8+ T cells was applied: CD45RO-CCR7+CD27+CD95-. Peripheral blood mononuclear cells were isolated from buffy coats using standard density gradient centrifugation. A FACSAria III was used to flow-sort naive CD8+ T cells into CXCR3-negative and CXCR3-positive populations. Total RNA was extracted from sorted cells with an RNeasy Mini Kit. Input material: naive CXCR3+ CD8+ T cells from blood. The label giving this sample's cell subset or site can be read as: CD45RO-CCR7+CD27+CD95- naive CD8+ T cells expressing CXCR3 (TNR3+). The clonotype was recovered from a human donor in good health. Some clones in this sample may be carry-over from other donors' samples.

The CDR3 in this case is CASSAQGVGTGELFF. The chain is encoded by TRBV7-7 joined to TRBJ2-2; the D call of TRBD2 rests on TCRdb alone, since no DNA is present to check it. Looking up the germline V gene (reference sequence) yields CDR1 SSHAT and CDR2 FNYEAQ. The CDR3 holds 15 amino acids from the cysteine to the phenylalanine. There is no recorded DNA.